This T cell receptor beta chain originates from a study of T cells in Graves' hyperthyroidism and ophthalmopathy. CDR1 is SGHRS, CDR2 YFSETQ, per germline. CDR3 size: 17 residues. V dropped 1 base and J dropped 1; count of bases not matched to a gene: 6. RNA transcripts provided the source from which TCR beta CDR3 regions were amplified. A set of HTBI primers served as the primers for a first-round RT-PCR of the TCR CDR3. TCRdb re-called the multiplex PCR reads with MiXCR, one entry per CDR3 protein. The sample has around 500,000 distinct CDR3 sequences, 22% seen once. Clinical symptoms, serum thyroxine, TRAb, thyroid ultrasound and orbital computed tomography established diagnosis. Using around 10 ml of fresh peripheral blood, PBMCs were prepared.

The rearrangement uses TRBV5-1 and TRBJ2-2; TRBD2 matches 8 bases. This clonotype originated in a woman aged 70 to 79 with Graves' ophthalmopathy. Sequencing was carried out using blood. The CDR3 nucleotides read TGCGCCAGCAGCTTGACTAGCGGAGCCTTGAACACCGGGGAGCTGTTTTTT. It yields the protein CASSLTSGALNTGELFF.